The clone carrying this TCR beta chain has only one observation. The antigen is undetermined. The source of the sample is a study of blood T cells in healthy people across ages. Whole-study results and caveats: Compared with aged donors, long-lived donors showed fewer expanded clones, suggesting selection.

This CDR3 has 14 residues. Germline V lookup: CDR1 MNHEY, CDR2 SMNVEV (reference sequence). V lost 4 bases, J lost 0 bases, and 9 bases lay in between. The second PCR ran about 6 to 11 cycles with a sample-barcoded 5' primer and J-beta primers. TCRdb recomputed calls from the 5' RACE reads with MiXCR, one row per CDR3 protein. The repertoire consists of about 750,000 distinct CDR3 sequences, with less than 70% occurring once and the leading ten covering about two fifths. Specimen: blood. The V and J genes are TRBV27 and TRBJ1-2, with D perhaps TRBD1 (5 bases). The sequence was obtained from a man older than 75 in good health. The CDR3 bases are TGTGCCAGCAGTTGGGGCGGGCCTAACTATGGCTACACCTTC. Protein sequence: CASSWGGPNYGYTF.